Sequencing of this T cell receptor beta chain was carried out in a study of chemoradiotherapy in HPV16-positive cancers. Looking at the study overall: Candidate HPV-specific clones and shared TCR motifs came from a couple of HPV16-positive patients. Study-level points and caveats: In HPV16-positive patients, HPV-responsive T-cell expansion tracked better recurrence-free survival. Candidate HPV-specific clones and E7-related TCR motifs grew in tumor during treatment.

The CDR3 is made up of 13 amino acids. The V segment lost 6 bases and the J segment 4 bases; nucleotides outside the gene matches: 6. Per germline, CDR1 SQVTM and CDR2 ANQGSEA. The protocol was immunoSEQ multiplex PCR, while the TCRdb copy is restricted to in-frame clones and leaves out a portion. The table shows 15,000 to 20,000 clones, with just under 90% occurring only once. As for this clone: The antigen remains unidentified.

Repeated repertoire sampling spanned the course of chemoradiotherapy. Sequenced here: blood, sampled from a patient who underwent chemoradiotherapy. This rearrangement joins TRBV29-1 to TRBJ1-5; 7 bases align to TRBD1. This sequence originates from a human donor with HPV-associated anogenital cancer. The CDR3 is CSVGDSLNQPQHF. The DNA for the CDR3 is TGCAGCGTGGGGGACAGTCTAAATCAGCCCCAGCATTTT.